The 15 T cell receptor beta chains presented below share a single source sample, sequenced in a study of OX40 agonist ivuxolimab in advanced cancers. Produced via immunoSEQ multiplex PCR; TCRdb's table is partial and in-frame only. The sample yields about 99,000 clones, approximately 94% seen once. The sequencing here drew on CD4+ or CD8+ T cells sorted from blood, taken in a trial of the OX40 agonist ivuxolimab. The receptors derive from an adult with an advanced solid tumor such as melanoma, head and neck, liver or kidney cancer.

The CDR3 reads CASSQGTGELFF. As DNA, the CDR3 is TGTGCCAGTAGTCAGGGTACCGGGGAGCTGTTTTTT. J is TRBJ2-2 and V is TRBV19, with TRBD1 as a possible D gene (5 bases). The V end was cut by 5 bases, the J end by 5 bases, with 6 bases between. This CDR3 spans 12 amino acids. Germline V gene lookup returns CDR1 LNHDA and CDR2 SQIVND (reference sequence).

This sequence joins TRBV6-5 and TRBJ1-5, with TRBD1 matching over 8 bases. V lost 0 bases to trimming and J lost 5 bases; unmatched junction nucleotides: 6. Germline V gene sequence: CDR1 MNHEY, CDR2 SVGAGI. CDR3 size: 16 residues. In nucleotides, the CDR3 is TGTGCCAGCAGTTACTCGGGTACAGGGGGGGATCAGCCCCAGCATTTT. Translation gives CASSYSGTGGDQPQHF.

The rearrangement joins TRBV6-6 to TRBJ1-5; perhaps TRBD1 as D (6 bases). Germline CDR1 MNHNY, CDR2 SVGAGI (reference sequence). Deletions cut 5 bases from V and 3 bases from J, with 14 bases between. The CDR3 spans 15 residues. CDR3: CASSAGQPLNQPQHF. The CDR3, as DNA: TGTGCCAGCAGTGCTGGACAGCCTCTCAATCAGCCCCAGCATTTT.

The rearrangement uses TRBV5-6 and TRBJ2-3, with 7 bases that match TRBD1. Germline V CDR1 and CDR2: SGHDT, YYEEEE. The V segment lost 3 bases and the J segment 3 bases; nucleotides outside the gene matches: 4. The CDR3 consists of 14 residues. As DNA, the CDR3 is TGTGCCAGCAGCTCCTCAGGGGGTACAGATACGCAGTATTTT. This encodes CASSSSGGTDTQYF. Combining the CDR3 with reference TRBV5-6 and TRBJ2-3 gives the whole variable domain DAGVTQSPTHLIKTRGQQVTLRCSPKSGHDTVSWYQQALGQGPQFIFQYYEEEERQRGNFPDRFSGHQFPNYSSELNVNALLLGDSALYLCASSSSGGTDTQYFGPGTRLTVL.

The chain has TRBV7-9 and TRBJ2-3; 9 nucleotides align to TRBD1. The germline CDR1 and CDR2 sequences are SEHNR and FQNEAQ (reference sequence). CDR3 length: 16 residues. The V segment lost 5 bases and the J segment 2 bases; nucleotides outside the gene matches: 8. DNA of the CDR3: TGTGCCAGCAGCCTTTTGACAGGGGGAACCACAGATACGCAGTATTTT. This gives the protein CASSLLTGGTTDTQYF.

V is TRBV28 and J is TRBJ2-2; D ambiguous. Trimming stripped 3 bases from V and 1 base from J, with 18 bases between. In germline, CDR1 is MDHEN, CDR2 SYDVKM. The CDR3 length is 18 residues. The CDR3 sequence is CASSLYPWRQLNTGELFF. The CDR3 bases are TGTGCCAGCAGTTTGTATCCCTGGCGCCAGCTGAACACCGGGGAGCTGTTTTTT.

The chain couples TRBV10-2 to TRBJ1-3; D not resolved. CDR3 length: 12 residues. Between the trimmed V and J ends, which lost 10 bases and 0 bases, there was a span of 7 bases. Per germline, CDR1 WSHSY and CDR2 SAAADI. The CDR3, as DNA: TGCGCCACGACGGGCTCTGGAAACACCATATATTTT. This gives the protein CATTGSGNTIYF.

The V call is TRBV10-3, the J call TRBJ2-5; 7 positions agree with TRBD2. This CDR3 is 14 amino acids long. The J segment lost 4 bases and the V segment lost 0 bases, leaving 2 bases of the junction unmatched. CDR1 and CDR2 from the germline V gene are ENHRY and SYGVKD. Written as DNA, the CDR3 is TGTGCCATCAGTGAGTCCGCGGGGGTAGAGACCCAGTACTTC. Translated: CAISESAGVETQYF.

The chain combines TRBV6-5 with TRBJ1-2, with a possible D match to TRBD1 (5 bases). V was pared by 4 bases and J by 4 bases, with 7 bases between. The CDR3 sequence is 12 residues long. CDR1 is MNHEY, CDR2 SVGAGI, per germline. CDR3 bases: TGTGCCAGCAGTTTGGACATCTATGGCTACACCTTC. It encodes CASSLDIYGYTF.

The gene calls are TRBV6-5 and TRBJ2-7; TRBD1 agrees at 7 bases. This CDR3 contains 12 residues. In germline, CDR1 is MNHEY, CDR2 SVGAGI. The ends lost 7 bases at V and 6 bases at J; junction bases unmatched: 6. In DNA form, the CDR3 reads TGTGCCAGCACAGGGGGTCTTGGCGAGCAGTACTTC. This encodes CASTGGLGEQYF.

This clone was detected once. This chain uses TRBV9 with TRBJ2-7; tentative D call: TRBD1 (5 bases). The CDR3 contains 16 residues. The V gene lost 2 bases and the J gene lost 0 bases, with 15 bases spanning the gap. The V gene's germline CDR1 is SGDLS and CDR2 YYNGEE. CDR3 region: CASSVRAGSISYEQYF. The CDR3 nucleotides are TGTGCCAGCAGCGTCCGGGCAGGGTCGATCTCCTACGAGCAGTACTTC.

The chain carries TRBV27 and TRBJ1-5; possibly TRBD1 for D (6 bases). Trimming stripped 2 bases from V and 1 base from J, with 9 bases between. The CDR3 covers 15 residues. Germline assignment: CDR1 MNHEY and CDR2 SMNVEV (reference sequence). CDR3 nucleotide sequence: TGTGCCAGCAGTTTAACAGGGTGGAGCAATCAGCCCCAGCATTTT. Its protein is CASSLTGWSNQPQHF.

The genes are TRBV5-1 and TRBJ2-7; 9 bases are shared with TRBD1. J was trimmed by 3 bases and V by 6 bases; bases with no gene match: 19. This CDR3 spans 18 amino acids. The V gene's germline CDR1 is SGHRS and CDR2 YFSETQ. For the CDR3, the DNA is TGCGCCAGCACCCCGGAAGGGACAGGGAGGGCCAACCGCTACGAGCAGTACTTC. The encoded protein is CASTPEGTGRANRYEQYF.

V gene TRBV19 combines with J gene TRBJ1-1; D perhaps matches TRBD1 (5 bases). Germline assignment: CDR1 LNHDA and CDR2 SQIVND (reference sequence). This CDR3 spans 16 amino acids. The V and J ends lost 5 bases and 0 bases respectively, with 16 bases between them. The CDR3: CASSDTGYQMNTEAFF. The CDR3, as DNA: TGTGCCAGTAGTGACACAGGATACCAAATGAACACTGAAGCTTTCTTT.

The chain links TRBV28 to TRBJ2-5; 9 bases are shared with TRBD1. The germline gives CDR1 MDHEN, CDR2 SYDVKM. This CDR3 contains 14 residues. The V segment lost 6 bases and the J segment 4 bases; nucleotides outside the gene matches: 6. CDR3 protein: CASSPQTGGETQYF. The CDR3 coding sequence is TGTGCCAGCAGCCCCCAGACAGGGGGAGAGACCCAGTACTTC.